This T cell receptor beta chain was recorded in a study of blood T cell repertoires in COVID-19 (dated by TCRdb to the early 2020s). For the study in its entirety: Samples from collaborators originated in the United States, Italy and Spain and spanned both the acute and convalescent phases of COVID-19. The dataset comprised deeply sampled blood TCRbeta repertoires from subjects exposed to, actively infected with, or recovered from COVID-19. Samples were obtained from the ongoing ImmuneRACE study (first 160 participants) and from 1,254 subjects provided by 6 global collaborators. The material from the prospective study consisted of cDNA or gDNA derived from T cells, B-cell-depleted T cells, or PBMCs. Where HLA class I and class II types were available, the types were taken from metadata supplied by the sample provider, not from assay-based typing. The repertoires were released in a freely available public database intended as a resource for research on the immune response to SARS-CoV-2. The sample metadata nearly always contained a de-identified subject ID, COVID-19 status, age in years and sex. Findings and caveats that apply to the study as a whole: The quantity of clinical and demographic metadata differed by source and by participant and was supplied without curation.

Of note for this clone: Its antigen remains undetermined. Base qualities are missing; no much larger clone stands one base away.

The immunoSEQ Assay, a bias-controlled multiplex PCR, was used to amplify TCRbeta CDR3 regions from genomic DNA. Per the authors' processing: The number of nucleated cells in each sample was estimated from the amplification of reference gene primers within the assay. Sequence reads were collapsed and filtered to measure the absolute abundance of every unique TCRbeta CDR3 rearrangement. For each sample, productive Simpson clonality was calculated by taking the square root of Simpson's diversity index across productive rearrangements. The source is immuneACCESS, and TCRdb retained only in-frame sequences with V and J called. Part of the clones is not carried over; for the studies checked, unresolved V genes explain less than half of this, and the remainder is unexplained. The DNA was the basis for D and trimming; V, J and clone size are from that table. Within this sample are some 520,000 clones, with nearly 90% of them counted one time only. The top ten hold 0.75% to 0.9% of the sample.

Looking up the germline V gene (reference sequence) yields CDR1 LGHDT and CDR2 YNNKEL. V is trimmed back by 4 bases and J by 4 bases, and the junction contains 7 bases that no gene match accounts for. The CDR3 goes from the cysteine to the phenylalanine over 16 residues. Just CDR3 DNA is preserved here, 48 bases in frame from base 1. At one collaborating source in Seattle, patients were enrolled during active infection and were followed longitudinally through the course of disease. Whole blood was collected in K2EDTA tubes by collaborating institutions according to the institutions' own protocols. Collaborator samples were shipped for TCRbeta analysis as frozen whole blood, isolated PBMCs, or DNA extracted from either sample type.

Sequenced: peripheral blood. This receptor was taken from a man between 18 and 35 years old with COVID-19, enrolled during active disease. This receptor chain uses TRBV3-1 (or the pseudogene TRBV3-2) and TRBJ2-1; 10 nucleotides in the junction match TRBD2. The CDR3 protein: CASSRSASGGYNEQFF. The nucleotides are TGTGCCAGCAGCCGCAGCGCTAGCGGGGGTTACAATGAGCAGTTCTTC.